This entry lists 22 T cell receptor beta chains sequenced from one sample in a study of T-cell reconstitution after alpha-beta-depleted transplantation in children. Unique molecular identifiers tagged the TCRbeta library. Via MiXCR, TCRdb re-called the PCR reads, giving one row per CDR3 protein. The table records a few hundred thousand distinct CDR3 sequences, about a quarter of them present only once. Sample: PBMCs, taken before TCRalphabeta/CD19-depleted stem cell transplant. The receptor source for this set is a boy younger than two with Wiskott-Aldrich syndrome, due to receive a stem cell transplant.

A few counts support this clonotype. The chain uses TRBV4-2 and TRBJ2-1; no firm D call. Germline assignment: CDR1 LGHNA and CDR2 YNFKEQ. This CDR3 spans 17 amino acids. V was pared by 0 bases and J by 0 bases, with 12 bases between. The CDR3 DNA sequence: TGTGCCAGCAGCCAAGATCCCGGCGCGAGCTCCTACAATGAGCAGTTCTTC. Translated, it gives CASSQDPGASSYNEQFF.

This clonotype was seen a few times. This chain connects TRBV12-5 to TRBJ2-7, with 7 bases matching TRBD2. The germline gives CDR1 LGHNT, CDR2 FRNRAP. The trim removed 5 bases at V and 4 bases at J, leaving 17 bases unmatched. The CDR3 is made up of 17 amino acids. DNA for the CDR3: TGTGCTAGTGGTCCCCCCACGCCGGGACTAATGATATACGAGCAGTACTTC. This gives the protein CASGPPTPGLMIYEQYF. The full variable domain, in which reference TRBV12-5 and TRBJ2-7 provide the parts outside the CDR3, is DARVTQTPRHKVTEMGQEVTMRCQPILGHNTVFWYRQTMMQGLELLAYFRNRAPLDDSGMPKDRFSAEMPDATLATLKIQPSEPRDSAVYFCASGPPTPGLMIYEQYFGPGTRLTVT.

The chain links TRBV27 to TRBJ2-5; the D gene is possibly TRBD1 (6 bases). This CDR3 has 15 residues. CDR1 and CDR2 from the germline V gene are MNHEY and SMNVEV (reference sequence). Trimming pared 5 bases from V and 1 base from J, leaving 14 bases between. CDR3 coding DNA: TGTGCCAGCAGTCCAGATCAGGGGTTCCAAGAGACCCAGTACTTC. It is translated as CASSPDQGFQETQYF.

This clonotype was counted a few times. The V and J genes are TRBV27 and TRBJ1-1; D not certain. The ends were cut back, 0 bases at V and 1 base at J, with 6 bases in the middle. This CDR3 is 14 amino acids long. Germline CDR1 and CDR2: MNHEY and SMNVEV (reference sequence). This CDR3 is CASSLSSSNTEAFF. CDR3 nucleotide sequence: TGTGCCAGCAGTTTATCCTCTTCGAACACTGAAGCTTTCTTT.

This rearrangement joins TRBV7-2 to TRBJ2-3; TRBD1 matches at 7 bases. Trimming cost V 1 base and J 5 bases; bases outside gene matches: 3. The CDR3 totals 14 residues. The germline CDR1 and CDR2 sequences are SGHTA and FQGNSA. CDR3 protein: CASSLEGAGDTQYF. CDR3 nucleotide sequence: TGTGCCAGCAGCTTAGAGGGGGCAGGAGATACGCAGTATTTT.

Here the CDR3 DNA reads TGTGCCAGCGGGCGTGGGCAAGAGACCCAGTACTTC. It translates to CASGRGQETQYF. The gene calls are TRBV7-9 and TRBJ2-5; D call uncertain. Germline V gene data show CDR1 as SEHNR and CDR2 as FQNEAQ (reference sequence). The V end was cut by 8 bases, the J end by 2 bases, with 9 bases between. This CDR3 contains 12 residues.

This clonotype was recorded many times. The J gene is TRBJ2-1, the V gene TRBV5-1, with 8 positions matching TRBD1. Per the germline V gene, CDR1 is SGHRS and CDR2 is YFSETQ. This CDR3 has 14 amino acids. The V segment lost 3 bases and the J segment 7 bases; nucleotides outside the gene matches: 6. The CDR3 here is CASSSRGRDNEQFF. For the CDR3, the DNA is TGCGCCAGCAGCTCCAGGGGGCGGGATAATGAGCAGTTCTTC.

This clonotype has just a few counts. The chain is built from TRBV6-5 and TRBJ2-3, with 10 bases aligning to TRBD2. In germline, CDR1 is MNHEY, CDR2 SVGAGI. Trimming removed 0 bases from V and 2 bases from J; junction bases left unmatched: 5. CDR3 length: 17 residues. CDR3 in amino acids: CASSYSILAGFTDTQYF. The CDR3 bases are TGTGCCAGCAGTTACTCGATACTAGCGGGATTCACAGATACGCAGTATTTT.

The genes are TRBV2 and TRBJ1-2; D gene uncertain. Germline values: CDR1 SNHLY, CDR2 FYNNEI. This CDR3 contains 11 residues. V gave up 3 bases and J gave up 8 bases, with 7 bases separating them. Here the CDR3 DNA reads TGTGCCAGCAGTGACTGGACCGGCTACACCTTC. Translation gives CASSDWTGYTF.

The chain couples TRBV15 to TRBJ2-5; 8 nucleotides line up with TRBD1. J lost 5 bases, V lost 5 bases, and 16 bases had no gene match. The germline CDR1 and CDR2 sequences are LNHNV and YYDKDF (reference sequence). The CDR3 runs to 17 residues. CDR3 bases: TGTGCCACCAGCGCGAGAACAGGGGGACTGAGGAGGGAGACCCAGTACTTC. Translation gives CATSARTGGLRRETQYF.

This clonotype was seen a few times. This chain joins TRBV7-2 and TRBJ2-1, with 7 bases identical to TRBD2. Looked up from germline, CDR1 is SGHTA and CDR2 is FQGNSA. There are 15 residues in the CDR3. The trim removed 3 bases at V and 8 bases at J, leaving 10 bases unmatched. The CDR3 sequence: CASSFVGTMADEQFF. DNA of the CDR3: TGTGCCAGCAGCTTTGTCGGGACTATGGCGGATGAGCAGTTCTTC.

V is TRBV11-2 and J is TRBJ1-6, with D uncertain. Trimming took off 2 bases at V and 8 bases at J, with 10 bases between the two ends. CDR3 length: 14 residues. The germline CDR1 and CDR2 sequences are SGHAT and FQNNGV. The CDR3 DNA reads TGTGCCAGCAGCTTAATCAACGTGGATTCACCCCTCCACTTT. The encoded protein is CASSLINVDSPLHF.

This chain connects TRBV7-2 to TRBJ2-7, with D possibly being TRBD1 or TRBD2 (5 bases each). Trimming shortened V by 3 bases and J by 3 bases, and 9 bases separated the two germline ends. This CDR3 is 13 amino acids long. Germline values: CDR1 SGHTA, CDR2 FQGNSA. The CDR3 is CASSFYGGYEQYF. Written as DNA, the CDR3 is TGTGCCAGCAGCTTTTATGGGGGCTACGAGCAGTACTTC.

The V gene is TRBV7-9, the J gene TRBJ2-4; D not certain. The CDR3 extends over 14 amino acids. Deletions cut 3 bases from V and 7 bases from J, with 13 bases between. Germline loops: CDR1 SEHNR, CDR2 FQNEAQ (reference sequence). This CDR3 is CASSFGPAKNIQYF. CDR3 DNA: TGTGCCAGCAGCTTTGGGCCGGCTAAGAACATTCAGTACTTC.

This clonotype was recorded a few times. V gene TRBV6-1 combines with J gene TRBJ2-1, with a tentative D call TRBD2 (5 bases). The V gene's germline CDR1 is MNHNS and CDR2 SASEGT. This CDR3 is 14 amino acids long. V was clipped by 7 bases and J by 8 bases, with 18 bases between them. DNA of the CDR3: TGTGCCAGCACCCGAAGGTCGGGCGGGTATGAGCAGTTCTTC. This encodes CASTRRSGGYEQFF.

This clonotype turned up a few times. The rearrangement links TRBV12-3 or TRBV12-4 to TRBJ2-1, with 12 bases identical to TRBD2. V lost 7 bases to trimming and J lost 5 bases; unmatched junction nucleotides: 9. This CDR3 comprises 16 residues. In DNA form, the CDR3 reads TGTGCCAGCACCTTCCGACTAGCGGGAGCTCACAATGAGCAGTTCTTC. This sequence encodes CASTFRLAGAHNEQFF.

The table lists this clonotype with a few counts. The chain combines TRBV9 with TRBJ2-1; 7 bases are shared with TRBD2. Trimming removed 3 bases from V and 6 bases from J; junction bases left unmatched: 3. Germline V gene data show CDR1 as SGDLS and CDR2 as YYNGEE. The CDR3 is made up of 13 amino acids. CDR3 in DNA: TGTGCCAGCAGCGAGGGGACTACCAATGAGCAGTTCTTC. It codes for CASSEGTTNEQFF.

This rearrangement joins TRBV5-6 to TRBJ1-5; D is unresolved. CDR3 size: 15 residues. Germline values: CDR1 SGHDT, CDR2 YYEEEE. The ends were cut back, 0 bases at V and 7 bases at J, with 14 bases in the middle. This CDR3 reads CASSLAPGSGQPQHF. The CDR3 DNA reads TGTGCCAGCAGCTTGGCCCCCGGGTCAGGACAGCCCCAGCATTTT.

This clonotype was seen a single time. This chain links TRBV5-1 with TRBJ2-3, with a tentative D call TRBD1 (5 bases). Germline CDR1 and CDR2: SGHRS and YFSETQ. V was cut by 4 bases and J by 2 bases, with 17 bases left in between. The CDR3 totals 16 residues. The CDR3 here is CASSLIAQGNTDTQYF. In DNA, the CDR3 is TGCGCCAGCAGCCTAATCGCGCAGGGAAACACAGATACGCAGTATTTT.

The J gene is TRBJ2-1, the V gene TRBV20-1; 10 positions agree with TRBD2. Germline trimming cut 5 bases from V and 8 bases from J; bases unmatched to any gene: 9. CDR1 and CDR2 (germline): DFQATT, SNEGSKA (reference sequence). This CDR3 is 14 amino acids long. The DNA of the CDR3 is TGCAGTGCTCAAGCGGGAGGGCCTTACGATGAGCAGTTCTTC. It is translated as CSAQAGGPYDEQFF.

The J gene is TRBJ2-1, the V gene TRBV20-1; D might be TRBD1 (6 bases). The CDR3 spans 16 residues. CDR1 is DFQATT and CDR2 is SNEGSKA in the germline V gene (reference sequence). The V gene lost 1 base and the J gene lost 7 bases, with 20 bases spanning the gap. CDR3 sequence: CSARAPVSRGLNEQFF. CDR3 coding DNA: TGCAGTGCTAGAGCCCCAGTTAGCAGGGGCCTAAATGAGCAGTTCTTC.

This chain uses TRBV14 with TRBJ1-2; 7 bases are a match to TRBD1. Germline V gene sequence: CDR1 SGHDN, CDR2 FVKESK. The V segment lost 2 bases and the J segment 4 bases; nucleotides outside the gene matches: 4. CDR3 length: 14 residues. CDR3 protein: CASSQFGTVYGYTF. In nucleotides, the CDR3 is TGTGCCAGCAGCCAATTTGGGACAGTCTATGGCTACACCTTC.